Listed here are 23 T cell receptor beta chains from one sample, sequenced in a study of response to subunit inactivated influenza vaccine. From the RT-PCR reads, TCRdb called clonotypes with MiXCR, one entry per CDR3 protein. Found here are about 780,000 distinct CDR3 sequences, approximately 17% of them singletons; the top ten hold 11%. The source material was PBMCs from blood, sampled about 5 days after vaccination. The receptor set was obtained from a man over 45 who received an inactivated influenza vaccine.

The CDR3 reads CASRKPDRLGSGELFF. The CDR3 coding sequence is TGTGCCAGCAGGAAACCGGACCGTCTAGGGTCCGGGGAGCTGTTTTTT. This chain links TRBV28 with TRBJ2-2; D unresolved. This CDR3 spans 16 amino acids. Trimming pared 6 bases from V and 6 bases from J, leaving 20 bases between. Germline CDR1 is MDHEN and CDR2 is SYDVKM.

This clonotype appeared a few times. The V call is TRBV6-1, the J call TRBJ2-2; TRBD2 is a possible D gene (5 bases). The CDR3 is 13 residues long. V gave up 10 bases and J gave up 1 base, with 10 bases separating them. In germline, CDR1 is MNHNS, CDR2 SASEGT. The CDR3 protein is CATERENTGELFF. The CDR3, as DNA: TGTGCCACCGAACGGGAGAACACCGGGGAGCTGTTTTTT.

V gene TRBV28 combines with J gene TRBJ2-3, with 12 bases aligning to TRBD2. CDR3 length: 16 amino acids. Unmatched junction bases numbered 6, after V lost 3 bases and J lost 5 bases. Looked up from germline, CDR1 is MDHEN and CDR2 is SYDVKM. The CDR3 bases are TGTGCCAGCAGTTTCCCTAGCGGGGGGGCGTTAGATACGCAGTATTTT. Residues: CASSFPSGGALDTQYF.

This clonotype was detected a few times. The chain has TRBV15 and TRBJ2-6, with a tentative D call TRBD2 (5 bases). V was pared by 1 base and J by 3 bases, with 16 bases between. Germline assignment: CDR1 LNHNV and CDR2 YYDKDF (reference sequence). CDR3 size: 18 residues. The CDR3 nucleotides read TGTGCCACCAGCAGAGTCGGCCGACTAATGGATGGGGCCAACGTCCTGACTTTC. Protein sequence: CATSRVGRLMDGANVLTF.

This chain joins TRBV20-1 and TRBJ2-4; 12 bases map to TRBD1. This CDR3 is built from 13 residues. The germline CDR1 and CDR2 sequences are DFQATT and SNEGSKA (reference sequence). CDR3 nucleotide sequence: TGCCCATCGGGACAGGGGGCTTTAGACATTCAGTACTTC. This sequence encodes CPSGQGALDIQYF.

This clonotype showed up many times. V gene TRBV6-5 combines with J gene TRBJ1-6, with a possible D match to TRBD1 (6 bases). The germline V gene encodes CDR1 MNHEY and CDR2 SVGAGI. V lost 0 bases and J 7 bases, leaving 10 bases between the germline ends. The CDR3 covers 15 residues. The CDR3 here is CASSYSPGANSPLHF. DNA of the CDR3: TGTGCCAGCAGTTACTCACCAGGGGCAAATTCACCCCTCCACTTT.

The J gene is TRBJ1-6, the V gene TRBV4-1, with a tentative D call TRBD1 (6 bases). The V end lost 3 bases, the J end lost 9 bases, and 18 bases lay between the germline ends. The length of the CDR3 is 16 residues. Germline values: CDR1 MGHRA, CDR2 YSYEKL. The CDR3: CASSHPPEQGSSPLHF. As DNA, the CDR3 is TGCGCCAGCAGCCACCCCCCGGAACAGGGCAGTTCACCCCTCCACTTT.

The rearrangement joins TRBV4-1 to TRBJ1-6; tentatively, D is TRBD1 (6 bases). CDR1 is MGHRA, CDR2 YSYEKL, per germline. The CDR3 is made up of 16 amino acids. Trimming left V 1 base short and J 5 bases short, with 12 bases between. The CDR3, as DNA: TGCGCCAGCAGCCAAGTGCGGGGGGCGAATAATTCACCCCTCCACTTT. It encodes CASSQVRGANNSPLHF.

The chain links TRBV5-4 to TRBJ2-1, with D perhaps given as TRBD1 or TRBD2 (5 bases each). The V and J ends lost 1 base and 7 bases respectively, with 15 bases between them. Per germline, CDR1 SGHNT and CDR2 YYREEE (reference sequence). The CDR3 consists of 15 residues. This CDR3 is CASSLIIQGPNEQFF. DNA for the CDR3: TGTGCCAGCAGCTTGATAATCCAGGGACCAAATGAGCAGTTCTTC.

The V gene is TRBV27, the J gene TRBJ1-2; the D is unclear. Per the germline V gene, CDR1 is MNHEY and CDR2 is SMNVEV (reference sequence). The CDR3 has 16 residues. The ends were cut back, 6 bases at V and 2 bases at J, with 19 bases in the middle. CDR3 DNA sequence: TGTGCCAGCAGCAGCCTTCCGGGAGAGAAAAACTATGGCTACACCTTC. This translates into CASSSLPGEKNYGYTF.

This clonotype was detected many times. The chain employs TRBV18 and TRBJ2-1; D gene unclear. CDR3 length: 12 residues. The V end was cut by 2 bases, the J end by 7 bases, with 6 bases between. Germline V gives CDR1 KGHSH, CDR2 LQKENI. In DNA, the CDR3 is TGTGCCAGCTCACCAGCTCGGAATGAGCAGTTCTTC. Its protein product is CASSPARNEQFF.

J is TRBJ2-5 and V is TRBV5-4, with D possibly matching TRBD1 (6 bases). CDR3 length: 12 residues. Germline-derived CDR1 and CDR2 are SGHNT and YYREEE (reference sequence). V was clipped by 2 bases and J by 12 bases, with 14 bases between them. CDR3 sequence (DNA): TGTGCCAGCAGCTTTCGGACAGCCATTGAGTACTTC. This translates into CASSFRTAIEYF.

There are a few counts of this clonotype. The chain employs TRBV9 and TRBJ1-6; tentatively, D is TRBD1 (5 bases). With 5 bases removed from V and 3 bases from J, the gap between germline ends came to 9 bases. The CDR3 totals 14 residues. The germline V gene encodes CDR1 SGDLS and CDR2 YYNGEE. CDR3 sequence (DNA): TGTGCCAGCAGAGACGACAGCTATAATTCACCCCTCCACTTT. This sequence encodes CASRDDSYNSPLHF. The whole variable domain, remainder taken from reference TRBV9 and TRBJ1-6, is DSGVTQTPKHLITATGQRVTLRCSPRSGDLSVYWYQQSLDQGLQFLIQYYNGEERAKGNILERFSAQQFPDLHSELNLSSLELGDSALYFCASRDDSYNSPLHFGNGTRLTVT.

The J gene is TRBJ2-2, the V gene TRBV7-2, with a weak D call TRBD1 (5 bases). CDR3 size: 13 residues. Germline V gene sequence: CDR1 SGHTA, CDR2 FQGNSA. V was trimmed by 4 bases and J by 3 bases, leaving 6 bases between them. The chain's CDR3 is CASSSTDTGELFF. The DNA for the CDR3 is TGTGCCAGCAGCTCGACAGACACCGGGGAGCTGTTTTTT.

V usage is TRBV7-2 and J usage is TRBJ1-1, with D perhaps TRBD1 (5 bases). V was cut by 0 bases and J by 10 bases, with 24 bases left in between. The CDR3 runs 17 residues. CDR1 is SGHTA, CDR2 FQGNSA, per germline. The CDR3, as DNA: TGTGCCAGCAGCTTAGCGGGCGGGCAGGGAGGAGATAGTGGAGCTTTCTTT. The encoded protein is CASSLAGGQGGDSGAFF.

This clonotype was seen only a few times. This chain connects TRBV20-1 to TRBJ2-3; possibly TRBD2 for D (6 bases). The CDR3 loop spans 14 amino acids. Trimming removed 3 bases from V and 4 bases from J, with 14 bases in between. Germline V CDR1 and CDR2: DFQATT, SNEGSKA (reference sequence). This CDR3 reads CSARIGREADTQYF. Here the CDR3 DNA reads TGCAGTGCTAGGATCGGCAGGGAGGCAGATACGCAGTATTTT.

This clonotype appeared many times. An end of the junction differs from the germline gene, which may be a read error. The V gene is TRBV5-1, the J gene TRBJ2-5; 12 bases line up with TRBD2. Germline V gene data show CDR1 as SGHRS and CDR2 as YFSETQ. The CDR3 is 14 amino acids. The CDR3 sequence: CASSRLAGEETQYF. The CDR3 DNA is TGTGCCAGCAGCCGACTAGCGGGGGAAGAGACCCAGTACTTC.

This clonotype was counted between two and nine times. The gene calls are TRBV20-1 and TRBJ2-5, with D maybe TRBD2 (6 bases). There are 14 residues in the CDR3. Germline loops: CDR1 DFQATT, CDR2 SNEGSKA (reference sequence). With 0 bases removed from V and 4 bases from J, the gap between germline ends came to 12 bases. The CDR3 DNA follows: TGCAGTGCTAGAGAGGCCGGGAGCGGAGAGACCCAGTACTTC. Translated: CSAREAGSGETQYF.

There are many counts of this clonotype. The chain uses TRBV25-1 and TRBJ2-4, with D possibly being TRBD2 (6 bases). Germline CDR1 MGHDK, CDR2 SYGVNS. Trimming took off 1 base at V and 8 bases at J, with 21 bases between the two ends. This CDR3 contains 17 residues. The chain's CDR3 is CASSESIPAGRKDIQYF. Written as DNA, the CDR3 is TGTGCCAGCAGTGAATCAATACCAGCGGGCCGGAAGGACATTCAGTACTTC.

The chain combines TRBV28 with TRBJ2-5; 7 nucleotides agree with TRBD1. Germline lookup yields CDR1 MDHEN and CDR2 SYDVKM. The CDR3 covers 15 residues. The V and J ends lost 5 bases and 4 bases, in that order; junction bases with no gene match: 10. The CDR3 region has the DNA TGTGCCAGCAGTCCTACCCCTGACAGGGCAGAGACCCAGTACTTC. Protein product: CASSPTPDRAETQYF.

This clonotype was detected only a few times. The chain is built from TRBV9 and TRBJ2-5; D could derive from TRBD1 or TRBD2 (5 bases each). The germline CDR1 and CDR2 sequences are SGDLS and YYNGEE. The CDR3 has 14 amino acids. Trimming took off 7 bases at V and 2 bases at J, with 15 bases between the two ends. The chain's CDR3 is CASQPGPLQETQYF. CDR3 bases: TGTGCCAGCCAACCGGGACCCCTGCAAGAGACCCAGTACTTC.

This clonotype was found many times. The chain recombines TRBV28 with TRBJ2-1; D gene uncertain. Trimming removed 3 bases at V and 7 bases at J, with 1 base between. The germline CDR1 and CDR2 sequences are MDHEN and SYDVKM. There are 10 residues in the CDR3. The CDR3 here is CASSFNEQFF. In DNA form, the CDR3 reads TGTGCCAGCAGTTTTAATGAGCAGTTCTTC. The full variable domain, rest sourced from reference TRBV28 and TRBJ2-1, is DVKVTQSSRYLVKRTGEKVFLECVQDMDHENMFWYRQDPGLGLRLIYFSYDVKMKEKGDIPEGYSVSREKKERFSLILESASTNQTSMYLCASSFNEQFFGPGTRLTVL.

V gene TRBV6-1 combines with J gene TRBJ1-2; 7 bases line up with TRBD1. The CDR3 totals 17 residues. Germline V CDR1 and CDR2: MNHNS, SASEGT. V was clipped by 7 bases and J by 3 bases; unmatched bases: 17. The CDR3 is CASTLRQGSHYYYGYTF. CDR3 nucleotide sequence: TGTGCCAGCACCTTACGACAGGGTTCCCATTACTACTATGGCTACACCTTC.